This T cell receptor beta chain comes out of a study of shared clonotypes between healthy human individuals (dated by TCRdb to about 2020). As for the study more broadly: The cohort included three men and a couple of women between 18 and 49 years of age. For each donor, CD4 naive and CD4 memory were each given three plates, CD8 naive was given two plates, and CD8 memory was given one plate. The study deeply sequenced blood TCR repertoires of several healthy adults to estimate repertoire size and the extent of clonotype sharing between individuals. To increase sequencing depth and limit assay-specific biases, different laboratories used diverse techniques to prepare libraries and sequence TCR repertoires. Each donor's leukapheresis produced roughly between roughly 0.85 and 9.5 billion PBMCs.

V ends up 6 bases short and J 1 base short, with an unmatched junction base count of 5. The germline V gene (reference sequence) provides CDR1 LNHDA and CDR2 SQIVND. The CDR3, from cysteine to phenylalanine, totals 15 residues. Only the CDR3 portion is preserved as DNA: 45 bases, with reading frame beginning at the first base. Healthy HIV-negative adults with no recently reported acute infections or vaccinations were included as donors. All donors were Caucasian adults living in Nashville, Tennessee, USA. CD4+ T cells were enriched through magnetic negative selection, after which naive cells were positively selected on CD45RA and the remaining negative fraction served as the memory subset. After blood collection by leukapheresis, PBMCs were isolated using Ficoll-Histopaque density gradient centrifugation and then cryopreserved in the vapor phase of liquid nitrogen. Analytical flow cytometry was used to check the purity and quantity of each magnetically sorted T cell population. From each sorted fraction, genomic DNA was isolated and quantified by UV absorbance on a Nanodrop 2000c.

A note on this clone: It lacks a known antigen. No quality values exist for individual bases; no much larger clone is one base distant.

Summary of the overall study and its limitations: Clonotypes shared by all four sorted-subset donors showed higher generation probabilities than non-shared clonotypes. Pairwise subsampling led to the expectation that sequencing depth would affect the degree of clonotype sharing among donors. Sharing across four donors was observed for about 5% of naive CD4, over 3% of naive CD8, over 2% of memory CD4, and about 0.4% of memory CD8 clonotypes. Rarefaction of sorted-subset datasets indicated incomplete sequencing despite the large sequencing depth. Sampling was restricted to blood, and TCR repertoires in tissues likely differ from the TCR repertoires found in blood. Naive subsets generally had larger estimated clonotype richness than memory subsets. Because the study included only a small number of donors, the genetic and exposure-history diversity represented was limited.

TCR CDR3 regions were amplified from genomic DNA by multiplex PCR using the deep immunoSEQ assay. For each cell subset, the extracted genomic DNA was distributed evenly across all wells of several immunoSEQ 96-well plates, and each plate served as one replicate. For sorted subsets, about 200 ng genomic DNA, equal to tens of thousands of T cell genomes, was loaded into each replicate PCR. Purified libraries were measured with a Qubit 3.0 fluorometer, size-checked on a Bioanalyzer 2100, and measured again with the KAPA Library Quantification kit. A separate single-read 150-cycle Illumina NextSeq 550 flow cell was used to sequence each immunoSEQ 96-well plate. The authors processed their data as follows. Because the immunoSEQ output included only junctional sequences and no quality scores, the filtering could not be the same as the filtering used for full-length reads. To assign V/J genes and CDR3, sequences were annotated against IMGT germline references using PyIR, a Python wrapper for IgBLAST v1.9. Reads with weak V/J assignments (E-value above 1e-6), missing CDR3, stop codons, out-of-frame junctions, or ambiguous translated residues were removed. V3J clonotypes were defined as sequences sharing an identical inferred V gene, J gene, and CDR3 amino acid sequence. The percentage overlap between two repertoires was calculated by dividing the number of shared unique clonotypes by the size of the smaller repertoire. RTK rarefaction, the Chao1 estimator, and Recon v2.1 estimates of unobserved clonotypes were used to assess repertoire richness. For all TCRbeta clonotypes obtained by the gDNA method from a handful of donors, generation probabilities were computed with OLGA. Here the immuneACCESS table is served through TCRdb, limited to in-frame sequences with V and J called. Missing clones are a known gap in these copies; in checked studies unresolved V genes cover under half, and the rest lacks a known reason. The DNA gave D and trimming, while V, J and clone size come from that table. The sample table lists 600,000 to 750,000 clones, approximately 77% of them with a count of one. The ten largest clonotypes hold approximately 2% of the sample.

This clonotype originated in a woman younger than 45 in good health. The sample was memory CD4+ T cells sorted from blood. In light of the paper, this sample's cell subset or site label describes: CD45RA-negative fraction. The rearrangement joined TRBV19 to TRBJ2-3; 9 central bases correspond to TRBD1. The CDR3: CASRGQGSGTDTQYF. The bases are TGTGCCAGTAGGGGACAGGGATCCGGCACAGATACGCAGTATTTT. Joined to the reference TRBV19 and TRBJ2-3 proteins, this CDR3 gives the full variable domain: DGGITQSPKYLFRKEGQNVTLSCEQNLNHDAMYWYRQDPGQGLRLIYYSQIVNDFQKGDIAEGYSVSREKKESFPLTVTSAQKNPTAFYLCASRGQGSGTDTQYFGPGTRLTVL.